Given below is one T cell receptor (beta chain) in context. The CDR3 is made up of 16 amino acids. With 3 bases clipped from V and 0 bases from J, the junction kept 3 bases outside the gene matches. Germline CDR1 SEHNR, CDR2 FQNEAQ (reference sequence). When replicate PCRs were run on unsorted PBMC, they used approximately 300 ng DNA, about 30,000 T cell genomes. Some clones are missing from TCRdb's copy, which holds only in-frame ones; the method was immunoSEQ multiplex PCR. The repertoire holds some 480,000 clones, around 80% seen once, with about an eighth in the top ten. These data come from a study of shared clonotypes between healthy human individuals. Healthy and HIV-negative, the adult donors had no recent acute infections or vaccinations.

This chain links TRBV7-9 with TRBJ2-1, with 9 bases that match TRBD1. The sequencing sample was made of PBMCs. The TCR was taken from a woman in her thirties or forties in good health. Some clones in this sample may be carry-over from other donors' samples. The CDR3 reads CASSFGTGRSYNEQFF. In DNA, the CDR3 is TGTGCCAGCAGCTTCGGGACAGGGCGCTCCTACAATGAGCAGTTCTTC. The entire variable domain, with the rest obtained from reference TRBV7-9 and TRBJ2-1, is as follows: DTGVSQNPRHKITKRGQNVTFRCDPISEHNRLYWYRQTLGQGPEFLTYFQNEAQLEKSRLLSDRFSAERPKGSFSTLEIQRTEQGDSAMYLCASSFGTGRSYNEQFFGPGTRLTVL.